Presented here are 3 T cell receptor beta chains from one specimen sequenced in a study of neurological immune-mediated disorders. TCRdb reprocessed the 5' RACE reads via MiXCR and lists one record per CDR3 protein. The repertoire has 50,000 or so distinct CDR3 sequences, 10% of them found once; the top ten carry 21%. Sequencing used PBMCs. Source of these receptors: a woman in her 40s with HTLV-1-associated myelopathy (HAM/TSP).

This clonotype came up many times. V and J are TRBV5-5 and TRBJ1-1; 7 bases are shared with TRBD1. Trimming at V came to 1 base and at J to 8 bases, leaving 14 bases not matched to a gene. This CDR3 comprises 16 residues. CDR1 and CDR2 from the germline V gene are SGHKS and YYEKEE (reference sequence). CDR3 sequence: CASSLSRTGQNLEAFF. As DNA, the CDR3 is TGTGCCAGCAGCTTGTCTCGGACAGGTCAAAACTTGGAAGCTTTCTTT.

This clonotype was seen a handful of times. The chain employs TRBV18 and TRBJ1-4; 9 bases agree with TRBD1. Germline V gives CDR1 KGHSH, CDR2 LQKENI. The junction had 7 bases not matched to a gene; V was cut back by 3 bases and J by 14 bases. CDR3 length: 13 amino acids. This CDR3 is CASSPGTGMNLFF. DNA for the CDR3: TGTGCCAGCTCACCCGGGACAGGGATGAATCTGTTTTTT. Full variable domain (missing parts from reference TRBV18 and TRBJ1-4): NAGVMQNPRHLVRRRGQEARLRCSPMKGHSHVYWYRQLPEEGLKFMVYLQKENIIDESGMPKERFSAEFPKEGPSILRIQQVVRGDSAAYFCASSPGTGMNLFFGSGTQLSVL.

J is TRBJ1-1 and V is TRBV2, with D uncertain. Trimming pared 1 base from V and 7 bases from J, leaving 7 bases between. The germline gives CDR1 SNHLY, CDR2 FYNNEI. The CDR3 contains 12 residues. The CDR3, as DNA: TGTGCCAGCAGTGAAGGACGGATTGAAGCTTTCTTT. Translation: CASSEGRIEAFF.